Below, 27 T cell receptor beta chains from the same sample are listed, as sequenced in a study of T cells in Graves' hyperthyroidism and ophthalmopathy. What was amplified from RNA transcripts were TCR beta CDR3 regions. The HTBI primer set was used in a first-round RT-PCR of the TCR CDR3. MiXCR, applied by TCRdb to the multiplex PCR reads, yields one record per CDR3 protein. The table includes around 620,000 distinct CDR3 sequences, 16% detected once. The material sequenced was blood. These receptors came from a woman aged 25 to 39 with Graves' hyperthyroidism.

The chain joins TRBV20-1 to TRBJ1-2; D ambiguous. The CDR3 extends over 13 amino acids. Germline CDR1 reads DFQATT; CDR2 reads SNEGSKA (reference sequence). The germline V and J ends were trimmed by 1 base and 6 bases, with 12 bases remaining between them. CDR3 sequence: CSARGTQRDGYTF. The CDR3 coding sequence is TGCAGTGCTAGAGGTACTCAAAGAGATGGCTACACCTTC.

This clonotype was seen once. V gene TRBV29-1 combines with J gene TRBJ2-3; TRBD2 matches at 7 bases. The CDR3 length is 13 residues. CDR1 and CDR2 (germline): SQVTM, ANQGSEA. V shed 4 bases, J shed 5 bases, and the junction held 6 bases outside the gene matches. CDR3 sequence (DNA): TGCAGCGTTGGGGCGGGAGCCGAAGATACGCAGTATTTT. As protein: CSVGAGAEDTQYF.

The V gene is TRBV6-2 or TRBV6-3, the J gene TRBJ2-5; no firm D call. The V gene lost 4 bases and the J gene lost 0 bases, with 6 bases spanning the gap. CDR1 is MNHEY and CDR2 is SVGEGT in the germline V gene. The CDR3 is made up of 13 amino acids. CDR3 nucleotides: TGTGCCAGCAGTTCCCGGAACCAAGAGACCCAGTACTTC. Translating gives CASSSRNQETQYF.

The V and J genes are TRBV2 and TRBJ2-3; TRBD2 aligns across 11 bases. Germline V lookup: CDR1 SNHLY, CDR2 FYNNEI. The CDR3 is 16 amino acids. Germline trimming cut 4 bases from V and 0 bases from J; bases unmatched to any gene: 3. The DNA of the CDR3 is TGTGCCAGCAGTGGGGTAGCGGGAGGGAGCACAGATACGCAGTATTTT. Its protein is CASSGVAGGSTDTQYF.

This clonotype came up a few times. The gene calls are TRBV5-1 and TRBJ1-4, with D perhaps TRBD1 (5 bases). V was clipped by 7 bases and J by 6 bases, with 19 bases between them. CDR1 SGHRS and CDR2 YFSETQ come from the germline V gene. This CDR3 has 15 amino acids. For the CDR3, the DNA is TGCGCCAGCGGCCCACACGGGGGACCGGATGAAAAACTGTTTTTT. This sequence encodes CASGPHGGPDEKLFF.

This clonotype was seen at least ten times. The chain combines TRBV18 with TRBJ2-5; possible D gene TRBD2, 6 bases. The V and J ends lost 2 bases and 5 bases respectively, with 15 bases between them. The CDR3 totals 15 residues. CDR1 KGHSH and CDR2 LQKENI come from the germline V gene. The CDR3 region is CASSPVLALIETQYF. The CDR3 DNA reads as TGTGCCAGCTCACCAGTCCTAGCGCTGATTGAGACCCAGTACTTC.

This chain joins TRBV10-3 and TRBJ1-5, with a tentative D call TRBD1 (6 bases). In germline, CDR1 is ENHRY, CDR2 SYGVKD. The ends were cut back, 6 bases at V and 3 bases at J, with 9 bases in the middle. This CDR3 has 13 residues. The CDR3 sequence: CAISGQINQPQHF. The CDR3 DNA is TGTGCCATCAGCGGACAGATCAATCAGCCCCAGCATTTT.

This clonotype was detected only a few times. This chain links TRBV7-9 with TRBJ1-4; possible D gene TRBD1, 5 bases. The CDR3 is 14 residues long. V was cut by 3 bases and J by 8 bases, with 13 bases left in between. Germline V gene lookup returns CDR1 SEHNR and CDR2 FQNEAQ (reference sequence). CDR3 in amino acids: CASSLQGEGEKLFF. In DNA form, the CDR3 reads TGTGCCAGCAGCTTGCAGGGAGAGGGGGAAAAACTGTTTTTT.

This rearrangement joins TRBV6-5 to TRBJ2-1, with D possibly being TRBD2 (8 bases). The germline CDR1 and CDR2 sequences are MNHEY and SVGAGI. The V end lost 2 bases, the J end lost 10 bases, and 21 bases lay between the germline ends. CDR3 length equals 16 residues. CDR3 amino acids: CASSYTQGSGGGEQFF. The CDR3 coding sequence is TGTGCCAGCAGTTACACACAGGGGTCGGGGGGGGGGGAGCAGTTCTTC.

Concerning this clonotype itself: A much larger clone lies a single base off, so this may be a read error. The V and J genes are TRBV3-1 and TRBJ2-1; D is ambiguous. Between the trimmed V and J ends, which lost 1 base and 5 bases, there was a span of 6 bases. The CDR3 has 13 residues. CDR1 is LGHDT and CDR2 is YNNKEL in the germline V gene (reference sequence). The chain's CDR3 is CASSQALDNEQFF. DNA of the CDR3: TGTGCCAGCAGCCAAGCCTTGGACAATGAGCAGTTCTTC.

In this sample, this clonotype turned up many times. The chain employs TRBV7-9 and TRBJ2-1, with a tentative D call TRBD2 (6 bases). CDR1 is SEHNR, CDR2 FQNEAQ, per germline (reference sequence). V lost 3 bases, J lost 10 bases, and 10 bases lay in between. The CDR3 totals 12 residues. Here the CDR3 DNA reads TGTGCCAGCAGCTTCGGGGGTCGAGAGCAGTTCTTC. Its protein product is CASSFGGREQFF.

This clonotype appeared a few times. CDR3 bases: TGCAGTGCCTACTTTCGGGGGGAGGAAGCTTTCTTT. Translation gives CSAYFRGEEAFF. The chain carries TRBV20-1 and TRBJ1-1, with D possibly matching TRBD1 (5 bases). Germline V gives CDR1 DFQATT, CDR2 SNEGSKA (reference sequence). V was trimmed by 6 bases and J by 8 bases, leaving 16 bases between them. The CDR3 length is 12 residues.

Concerning this clonotype: Its ends do not fully match the called genes, so a read error is possible. This CDR3 is CASDGGSDTRYF. The CDR3 DNA is TGTGCCAGCGACGGGGGCTCAGATACGCGGTATTTT. The chain has TRBV12-3 or TRBV12-4 and TRBJ2-3; D tentatively fits TRBD1 or TRBD2 (6 bases each). The CDR3 has 12 amino acids.

This clonotype was counted ten times or more. The rearrangement links TRBV20-1 to TRBJ2-7; tentatively, D is TRBD1 or TRBD2 (5 bases each). V lost 5 bases to trimming and J lost 3 bases, with 11 bases between them. CDR3 length: 12 residues. Germline values: CDR1 DFQATT, CDR2 SNEGSKA (reference sequence). CDR3 bases: TGCAGTGCTCGTACGAGGGGCTACGAGCAGTACTTC. It is translated as CSARTRGYEQYF.

DNA for the CDR3: TGCAGTGCTAGAGAGGATAATGAGCAGTTCTTC. It yields the protein CSAREDNEQFF. The chain combines TRBV20-1 with TRBJ2-1; D is ambiguous. Germline V gene sequence: CDR1 DFQATT, CDR2 SNEGSKA (reference sequence). CDR3 size: 11 residues. V lost 0 bases and J 7 bases, leaving 4 bases between the germline ends.

This chain links TRBV12-3 or TRBV12-4 with TRBJ2-6; no reliable D call. V dropped 3 bases and J dropped 4 bases, with 7 bases sitting between them. The CDR3 covers 14 residues. CDR3 amino acids: CASSFSYGANVLTF. CDR3 nucleotides: TGTGCCAGCAGTTTTTCCTACGGGGCCAACGTCCTGACTTTC.

CDR3 bases: TGTGCCAGCAGCACCAGGGGGTGGAATGAGCAGTTCTTC. Residues: CASSTRGWNEQFF. This chain connects TRBV7-9 to TRBJ2-1, with 7 bases aligning to TRBD1. The CDR3 loop spans 13 amino acids. V was clipped by 5 bases and J by 7 bases; unmatched bases: 5. Per germline, CDR1 SEHNR and CDR2 FQNEAQ (reference sequence).

This clonotype was seen ten or more times. V and J are TRBV12-3 or TRBV12-4 and TRBJ1-2; no firm D call. Trimming cost V 5 bases and J 8 bases, with 12 bases left between them. This CDR3 comprises 12 residues. CDR3 DNA: TGTGCCAGCAGTGCTCGGACGTGGGGCTACACCTTC. Amino acid sequence: CASSARTWGYTF.

The DNA of the CDR3 is TGTGCCAGCAGCCGGAGTGGAGGGGGGGTGGACACTGAAGCTTTCTTT. The encoded protein is CASSRSGGGVDTEAFF. The gene calls are TRBV7-8 and TRBJ1-1, with D possibly matching TRBD1 (6 bases). CDR3 length equals 16 residues. The germline gives CDR1 SGHVS, CDR2 FQNEAQ. Trimming left V 5 bases short and J 3 bases short, with 19 bases between.

This clonotype was observed at least ten times. This sequence joins TRBV5-5 and TRBJ1-5; possible D gene TRBD1, 6 bases. Germline CDR1 SGHKS, CDR2 YYEKEE (reference sequence). V was shortened by 4 bases and J by 6 bases, with 17 bases between the two germline ends. The CDR3 spans 15 residues. The CDR3 region is CASSPSGARSQPQHF. CDR3 bases: TGTGCCAGCAGCCCATCAGGGGCGAGAAGTCAGCCCCAGCATTTT.

V usage is TRBV5-4 and J usage is TRBJ2-7; D unclear. This CDR3 is built from 12 residues. With 4 bases removed from V and 4 bases from J, the gap between germline ends came to 9 bases. The germline V gene has CDR1 SGHNT and CDR2 YYREEE (reference sequence). CDR3 in DNA: TGTGCCAGCAGCCACGACAAGTACGAGCAGTACTTC. Residues: CASSHDKYEQYF. The full variable domain, with the rest looked up from reference TRBV5-4 and TRBJ2-7, is ETGVTQSPTHLIKTRGQQVTLRCSSQSGHNTVSWYQQALGQGPQFIFQYYREEENGRGNFPPRFSGLQFPNYSSELNVNALELDDSALYLCASSHDKYEQYFGPGTRLTVT.

The chain employs TRBV6-5 and TRBJ2-3; 9 positions match TRBD2. The V gene end was trimmed by 0 bases and the J gene end by 3 bases; junction bases not matched to a gene: 13. The germline V gene has CDR1 MNHEY and CDR2 SVGAGI. The CDR3 sequence is 19 residues long. The CDR3 nucleotides read TGTGCCAGCAGTTACTCGAGAGTTACTAGCGGGCGGGAGACAGATACGCAGTATTTT. Translated: CASSYSRVTSGRETDTQYF.

This clonotype showed up many times. The J gene is TRBJ2-3, the V gene TRBV11-2; tentatively, D is TRBD1 or TRBD2 (5 bases each). Trimming cost V 7 bases and J 6 bases, with 17 bases left between them. In germline, CDR1 is SGHAT, CDR2 FQNNGV. The CDR3 totals 14 residues. DNA of the CDR3: TGTGCCAGCACCGGTGAGGGGAGTCTCGATACGCAGTATTTT. Translation gives CASTGEGSLDTQYF.

At least ten counts were recorded for this clonotype. The J gene is TRBJ2-7, the V gene TRBV28, with D tentatively TRBD2 (5 bases). The length of the CDR3 is 16 residues. Trimming took 3 bases from V and 7 from J, leaving 22 bases between them. CDR1 is MDHEN and CDR2 is SYDVKM in the germline V gene. CDR3: CASSFSRGTSWGEQYF. CDR3 coding DNA: TGTGCCAGCAGTTTCTCACGGGGTACCAGTTGGGGTGAGCAGTACTTC.

This chain uses TRBV2 with TRBJ2-2, with TRBD1 identical over 7 bases. Losses at the gene ends were 7 bases for V and 0 bases for J; bases not matched to a gene: 17. There are 19 residues in the CDR3. Germline CDR1 is SNHLY and CDR2 is FYNNEI. The CDR3 region is CASIPITQRTGSNTGELFF. CDR3 nucleotides: TGTGCCAGCATCCCAATAACCCAAAGGACAGGTTCGAACACCGGGGAGCTGTTTTTT.

The chain carries TRBV2 and TRBJ2-7, with TRBD2 as a possible D gene (6 bases). Deletions cut 6 bases from V and 3 bases from J, with 9 bases between. Germline loops: CDR1 SNHLY, CDR2 FYNNEI. This CDR3 contains 12 residues. CDR3 sequence reads: CASRRAGYEQYF. Here the CDR3 DNA reads TGTGCCAGCAGAAGAGCGGGCTACGAGCAGTACTTC.

This clonotype was seen a handful of times. V and J are TRBV19 and TRBJ1-2, with a possible D match to TRBD1 (5 bases). Trimming took off 11 bases at V and 4 bases at J, with 8 bases between the two ends. Germline CDR1 is LNHDA and CDR2 is SQIVND (reference sequence). The CDR3 spans 10 residues. The chain's CDR3 is CAVGTYGYTF. CDR3 sequence (DNA): TGTGCCGTTGGGACCTATGGCTACACCTTC.